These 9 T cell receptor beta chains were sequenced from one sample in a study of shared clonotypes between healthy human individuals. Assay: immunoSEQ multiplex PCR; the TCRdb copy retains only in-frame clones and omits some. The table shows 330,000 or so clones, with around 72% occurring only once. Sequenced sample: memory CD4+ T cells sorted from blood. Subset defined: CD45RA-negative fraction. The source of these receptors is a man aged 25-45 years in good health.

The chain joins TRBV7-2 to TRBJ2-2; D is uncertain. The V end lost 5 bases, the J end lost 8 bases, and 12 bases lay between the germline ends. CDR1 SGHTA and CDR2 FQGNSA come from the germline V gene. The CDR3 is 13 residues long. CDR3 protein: CASSPWIGGELFF. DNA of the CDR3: TGTGCCAGCAGCCCATGGATTGGGGGGGAGCTGTTTTTT.

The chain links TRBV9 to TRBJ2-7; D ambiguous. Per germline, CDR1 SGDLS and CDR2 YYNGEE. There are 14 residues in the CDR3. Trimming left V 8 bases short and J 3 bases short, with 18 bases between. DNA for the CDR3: TGTGCCAGTCCTTTTACCCGGGTCCGCTACGAGCAGTACTTC. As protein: CASPFTRVRYEQYF.

For the CDR3, the DNA is TGTGCCATCAAGGGCAGCACAGAACAGGGGGAAGAGACCCAGTACTTC. Protein: CAIKGSTEQGEETQYF. The chain uses TRBV10-3 and TRBJ2-5, with 8 positions matching TRBD1. The V segment lost 7 bases and the J segment 3 bases; nucleotides outside the gene matches: 13. The CDR3 covers 16 residues. Germline CDR1 is ENHRY and CDR2 is SYGVKD.

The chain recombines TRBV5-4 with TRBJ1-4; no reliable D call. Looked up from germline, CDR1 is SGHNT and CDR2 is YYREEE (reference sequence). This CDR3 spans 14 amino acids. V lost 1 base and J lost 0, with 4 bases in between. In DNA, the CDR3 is TGTGCCAGCAGCTTGTCCCCAACTAATGAAAAACTGTTTTTT. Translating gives CASSLSPTNEKLFF. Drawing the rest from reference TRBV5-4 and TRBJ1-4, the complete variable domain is ETGVTQSPTHLIKTRGQQVTLRCSSQSGHNTVSWYQQALGQGPQFIFQYYREEENGRGNFPPRFSGLQFPNYSSELNVNALELDDSALYLCASSLSPTNEKLFFGSGTQLSVL.

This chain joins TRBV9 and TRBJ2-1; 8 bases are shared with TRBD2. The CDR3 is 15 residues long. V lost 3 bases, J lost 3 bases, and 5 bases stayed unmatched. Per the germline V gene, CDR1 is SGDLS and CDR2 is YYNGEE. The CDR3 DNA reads TGTGCCAGCAGCGGGGCTAGCGGGTTCTACAATGAGCAGTTCTTC. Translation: CASSGASGFYNEQFF.

In DNA, the CDR3 is TGTGCCAGCAGCACGCCCAGCGCAGGGACGAACACTGAAGCTTTCTTT. Protein: CASSTPSAGTNTEAFF. The V gene is TRBV5-4, the J gene TRBJ1-1, with a weak D call TRBD1 (5 bases). V dropped 4 bases and J dropped 1 base, with 17 bases sitting between them. The CDR3 runs 16 residues. In germline, CDR1 is SGHNT, CDR2 YYREEE (reference sequence).

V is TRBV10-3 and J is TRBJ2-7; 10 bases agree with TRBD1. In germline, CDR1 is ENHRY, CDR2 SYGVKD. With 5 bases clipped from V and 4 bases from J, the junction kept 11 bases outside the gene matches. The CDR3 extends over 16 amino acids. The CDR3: CAISSPDRDRGYEQYF. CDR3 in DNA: TGTGCCATCAGTTCCCCCGACCGGGACAGGGGATACGAGCAGTACTTC.

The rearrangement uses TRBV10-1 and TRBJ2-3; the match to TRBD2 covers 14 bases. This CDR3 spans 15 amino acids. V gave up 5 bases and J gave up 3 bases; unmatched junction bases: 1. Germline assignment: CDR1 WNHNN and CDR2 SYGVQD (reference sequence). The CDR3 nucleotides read TGCGCCAGCAGTAGGACTAGCGGGAGGACAGATACGCAGTATTTT. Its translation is CASSRTSGRTDTQYF.

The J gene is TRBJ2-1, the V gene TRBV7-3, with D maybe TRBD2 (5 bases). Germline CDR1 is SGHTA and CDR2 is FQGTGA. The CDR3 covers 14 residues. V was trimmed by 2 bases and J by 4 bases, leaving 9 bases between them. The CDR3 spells CASSLLGGYNEQFF. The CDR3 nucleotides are TGTGCCAGCAGCTTATTAGGCGGGTACAATGAGCAGTTCTTC. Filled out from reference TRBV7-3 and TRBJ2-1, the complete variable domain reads GAGVSQTPSNKVTEKGKYVELRCDPISGHTALYWYRQSLGQGPEFLIYFQGTGAADDSGLPNDRFFAVRPEGSVSTLKIQRTERGDSAVYLCASSLLGGYNEQFFGPGTRLTVL.